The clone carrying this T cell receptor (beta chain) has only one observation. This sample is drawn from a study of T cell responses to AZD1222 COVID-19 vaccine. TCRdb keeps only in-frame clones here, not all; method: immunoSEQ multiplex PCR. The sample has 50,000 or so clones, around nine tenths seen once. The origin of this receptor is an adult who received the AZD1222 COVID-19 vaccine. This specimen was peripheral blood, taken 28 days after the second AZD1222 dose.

CDR3: CASSQEGGISYNSPLHF. The DNA of the CDR3 is TGCGCCAGCAGCCAAGAAGGCGGCATCTCCTATAATTCACCCCTCCACTTT. This chain uses TRBV4-1 with TRBJ1-6; no definite D call. Per the germline V gene, CDR1 is MGHRA and CDR2 is YSYEKL. With 0 bases removed from V and 0 bases from J, the gap between germline ends came to 9 bases. This CDR3 comprises 17 residues.